This T cell receptor (beta chain) is drawn from a study of diagnostic markers for celiac disease (dated by TCRdb to about 2020). Notes on this clonotype: What antigen it recognizes has not been identified.

The CDR3 goes from the cysteine to the phenylalanine over 14 residues. Only the protein sequence is given. CDR1 and CDR2 are read off the germline V gene (reference sequence) as SGHKS and YYEKEE. The sequencer was an Illumina MiSeq. TCRdb reprocessed the sequencing reads and holds a single record per CDR3 protein sequence, with no DNA. The sample table includes more than 7,500 distinct CDR3 sequences. Of the sample, under 6.5% falls within the top ten clones. The sequence joins TRBV5-5 to TRBJ1-6. The sequence came from a human donor. This table probably holds off-target reads from a library built for another chain. The sequenced material came from either unsorted cells or a sorted T cell fraction (not recorded which). The CDR3 sequence is CASSLGGNNSPLHF.